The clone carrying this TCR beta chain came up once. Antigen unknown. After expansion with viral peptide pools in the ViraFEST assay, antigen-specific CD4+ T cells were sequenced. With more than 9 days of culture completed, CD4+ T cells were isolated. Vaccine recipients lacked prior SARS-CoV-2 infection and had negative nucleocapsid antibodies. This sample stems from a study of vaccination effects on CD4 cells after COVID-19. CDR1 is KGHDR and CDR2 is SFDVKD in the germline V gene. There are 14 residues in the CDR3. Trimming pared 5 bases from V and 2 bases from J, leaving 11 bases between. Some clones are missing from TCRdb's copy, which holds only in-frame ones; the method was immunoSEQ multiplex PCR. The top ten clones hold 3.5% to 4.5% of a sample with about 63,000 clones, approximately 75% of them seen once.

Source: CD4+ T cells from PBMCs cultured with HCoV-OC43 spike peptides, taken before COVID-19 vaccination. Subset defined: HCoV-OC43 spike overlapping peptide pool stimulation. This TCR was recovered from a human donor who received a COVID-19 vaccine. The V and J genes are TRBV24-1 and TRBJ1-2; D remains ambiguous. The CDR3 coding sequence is TGTGCCACCAGTGCTCCACCCGCAAACTATGGCTACACCTTC. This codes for CATSAPPANYGYTF.